The 13 T cell receptor beta chains in this list originate from one sample, sequenced in a study of identical twins. In TCRdb, the 5' RACE reads were re-called with MiXCR into one record per CDR3 protein. The repertoire holds about 250,000 distinct CDR3 sequences, with about 8.3% as singletons. These data are also associated with another study on yellow fever vaccine responses in identical twins.

The sample consisted of CD8+ T cells sorted from blood. Receptors originate from a young woman in good health.

This clonotype was seen at least ten times. J is TRBJ2-7 and V is TRBV10-3; D gene ambiguous. CDR3 length: 13 amino acids. CDR1 and CDR2 from the germline V gene are ENHRY and SYGVKD. V gave up 5 bases and J gave up 0 bases, with 8 bases separating them. The CDR3 coding sequence is TGTGCCATCAGTCCCTCGGACTCCTACGAGCAGTACTTC. Protein: CAISPSDSYEQYF.

This clonotype was detected many times. The J gene is TRBJ1-5, the V gene TRBV25-1, with no clear D. Germline CDR1 MGHDK, CDR2 SYGVNS. Trimming stripped 7 bases from V and 0 bases from J, with 13 bases between. The CDR3 has 15 residues. For the CDR3, the DNA is TGTGCCAGCACCGAATCGGGGAATAGCAATCAGCCCCAGCATTTT. Amino acids: CASTESGNSNQPQHF.

This chain connects TRBV11-2 to TRBJ2-7; 8 positions agree with TRBD2. CDR1 is SGHAT, CDR2 FQNNGV, per germline. The CDR3 spans 15 residues. V shed 6 bases, J shed 7 bases, and the junction held 14 bases outside the gene matches. The CDR3: CASSALGGRPMEQYF. The CDR3 DNA reads TGTGCCAGCAGTGCCCTAGGCGGGAGGCCAATGGAGCAGTACTTC.

The chain's CDR3 is CSVEDGDSSYEQYF. In DNA form, the CDR3 reads TGCAGCGTTGAAGATGGGGACAGCTCCTACGAGCAGTACTTC. The V and J genes are TRBV29-1 and TRBJ2-7, with TRBD1 matching over 7 bases. CDR1 and CDR2 (germline): SQVTM, ANQGSEA. V was clipped by 0 bases and J by 0 bases; unmatched bases: 2. The CDR3 consists of 14 residues.

This chain links TRBV18 with TRBJ1-1; D not certain. The CDR3 totals 15 residues. CDR1 and CDR2 from the germline V gene are KGHSH and LQKENI. V lost 2 bases and J lost 4, with 14 bases in between. The CDR3 DNA reads as TGTGCCAGCTCACCAGGTTTCAGAAAGTTCACTGAAGCTTTCTTT. Its translation is CASSPGFRKFTEAFF.

In this sample, this clonotype turned up a few times. V usage is TRBV20-1 and J usage is TRBJ2-2, with 10 nucleotides matching TRBD2. Trimming at V came to 3 bases and at J to 4 bases, leaving 5 bases not matched to a gene. This CDR3 spans 15 amino acids. CDR1 is DFQATT, CDR2 SNEGSKA, per germline (reference sequence). The CDR3 sequence is CSARERGGFTGELFF. CDR3 sequence (DNA): TGCAGTGCTAGGGAGCGGGGGGGCTTCACCGGGGAGCTGTTTTTT.

The V call is TRBV2, the J call TRBJ2-1; D is perhaps TRBD2 (5 bases). Germline lookup yields CDR1 SNHLY and CDR2 FYNNEI. CDR3 length: 15 residues. Deletions cut 7 bases from V and 0 bases from J, with 13 bases between. As DNA, the CDR3 is TGTGCCAGCACCCGACTACCGAACTCCTACAATGAGCAGTTCTTC. It specifies CASTRLPNSYNEQFF.

The gene calls are TRBV5-1 and TRBJ2-3; TRBD1 matches 8 bases. The CDR3 runs 14 residues. Losses at the gene ends were 5 bases for V and 3 bases for J; bases not matched to a gene: 5. Germline assignment: CDR1 SGHRS and CDR2 YFSETQ. DNA for the CDR3: TGCGCCAGCAGTTATACAGGGGGAACAGATACGCAGTATTTT. Its translation is CASSYTGGTDTQYF.

Note on this clonotype: A read error may produce the germline difference seen at one junction end. The V call is TRBV4-3, the J call TRBJ2-1; D could derive from TRBD1 or TRBD2 (5 bases each). This CDR3 has 17 residues. The germline gives CDR1 LGHNA, CDR2 YSLEER. The CDR3 sequence is CANSPVPGPIVNNEQFF. CDR3 in DNA: TGCGCCAACAGCCCGGTTCCGGGACCGATAGTTAACAATGAGCAGTTCTTC.

V usage is TRBV7-3 and J usage is TRBJ2-1; perhaps TRBD2 as D (6 bases). The germline V and J ends were trimmed by 2 bases and 8 bases, with 10 bases remaining between them. CDR3 length equals 13 residues. The germline gives CDR1 SGHTA, CDR2 FQGTGA. CDR3 nucleotides: TGTGCCAGCAGCTTATTTAGCGGCGATGAGCAGTTCTTC. Translating gives CASSLFSGDEQFF.

The chain couples TRBV6-2 or TRBV6-3 to TRBJ2-3; no reliable D call. V lost 4 bases to trimming and J lost 5 bases, with 10 bases between them. This CDR3 contains 13 residues. Per germline, CDR1 MNHEY and CDR2 SVGEGT. Here the CDR3 reads CASSFGLGDTQYF. In DNA form, the CDR3 reads TGTGCCAGCAGTTTCGGCTTGGGAGATACGCAGTATTTT.

This clonotype was picked up many times. The chain carries TRBV4-3 and TRBJ2-2; 9 bases agree with TRBD2. Germline assignment: CDR1 LGHNA and CDR2 YSLEER. V was pared by 1 base and J by 8 bases, with 8 bases of the junction left unmatched. The CDR3 is 16 amino acids. For the CDR3, the DNA is TGCGCCAGCAGCCAAGGCCCAGCGGGAGGACGGGGGGAGCTGTTTTTT. This sequence encodes CASSQGPAGGRGELFF.

This clonotype has just a few counts. V usage is TRBV7-9 and J usage is TRBJ2-7; TRBD2 aligns across 8 bases. V shed 5 bases, J shed 4 bases, and the junction held 10 bases outside the gene matches. Germline V CDR1 and CDR2: SEHNR, FQNEAQ (reference sequence). This CDR3 comprises 15 residues. The CDR3 DNA reads as TGTGCCAGCAGCCTCGGGGGGGGGCGTAATTACGAGCAGTACTTC. This codes for CASSLGGGRNYEQYF.